The sample holds a few counts of the clone carrying this T cell receptor (beta chain). This record comes from a study of CD8+ T cells in alopecia areata. Study details: Tofacitinib therapy lasting 6 to 18 months was followed by 6 months off drug.

In alopecia areata patients, both lesional scalp punch biopsies and peripheral blood were collected. From PBMCs, CD4+ and CD8+ T cells were sorted. The CDR3 runs 16 residues. V shed 3 bases, J shed 3 bases, and the junction held 9 bases outside the gene matches. Germline CDR1 SGDLS, CDR2 YYNGEE. Reverse transcription of extracted RNA yielded cDNA, which provided the sequencing template. Sequencing used immunoSEQ multiplex PCR; TCRdb keeps in-frame clones, though not all of them. The data hold about 150,000 clones, with over 45% observed a single time. This chain connects TRBV9 to TRBJ2-3; TRBD1 agrees at 8 bases. The specimen sequenced was CD4+ T cells sorted from blood. This TCR was sampled from a human donor with alopecia areata. Written as DNA, the CDR3 is TGTGCCAGCAGCGGAAGGGGACAGGCGACGACAGATACGCAGTATTTT. Translating it yields CASSGRGQATTDTQYF. The full variable domain, its missing parts supplied by reference TRBV9 and TRBJ2-3, is DSGVTQTPKHLITATGQRVTLRCSPRSGDLSVYWYQQSLDQGLQFLIQYYNGEERAKGNILERFSAQQFPDLHSELNLSSLELGDSALYFCASSGRGQATTDTQYFGPGTRLTVL.